These T cell receptor beta chains were read from a single sample in a study of blood T cell repertoires in COVID-19. Assay: immunoSEQ multiplex PCR; the TCRdb copy retains only in-frame clones and omits some. Of around 29,000 clones in the sample, 65% to 70% were seen once. The sample was peripheral blood. These receptor sequences come from a human donor in a cohort sampled during active COVID-19. Both conserved end residues are part of each CDR3. A D gene is named only where the DNA matches it firmly.

v_call: TRBV5-1
j_call: TRBJ2-3
d_call: NA
cdr3_aa: CASSFGTYTDTQYF

v_call: TRBV5-1
j_call: TRBJ2-1
d_call: NA
cdr3_aa: CASSLGQISYNEQFF

v_call: TRBV28
j_call: TRBJ1-1
d_call: NA
cdr3_aa: CASSAVNTEAFF

v_call: TRBV2
j_call: TRBJ2-5
d_call: NA
cdr3_aa: CASSAGGFETQYF

v_call: TRBV7-3
j_call: TRBJ1-2
d_call: NA
cdr3_aa: CASSPGGGVGYGYTF

v_call: TRBV9
j_call: TRBJ2-7
d_call: NA
cdr3_aa: CASSVSYRGGEQYF

v_call: TRBV10-2
j_call: TRBJ2-3
d_call: NA
cdr3_aa: CASSPGRAAYTQYF

v_call: TRBV6-5
j_call: TRBJ2-2
d_call: NA
cdr3_aa: CASLPSWGDTGELFF

v_call: TRBV27
j_call: TRBJ1-2
d_call: NA
cdr3_aa: CASSTISSGWAKGYGYTF

v_call: TRBV3-1/TRBV3-2
j_call: TRBJ1-2
d_call: TRBD1
cdr3_aa: CASSHADRVGGYTF

v_call: TRBV19
j_call: TRBJ2-3
d_call: NA
cdr3_aa: CASSIYPDPSTDTQYF

v_call: TRBV7-3
j_call: TRBJ2-3
d_call: TRBD2
cdr3_aa: CASSPTNSGGTDTQYF

v_call: TRBV12-3/TRBV12-4
j_call: TRBJ1-5
d_call: NA
cdr3_aa: CASSRSRDQPQHF

v_call: TRBV7-9
j_call: TRBJ1-6
d_call: NA
cdr3_aa: CASSLVVTSSYNSPLHF

v_call: TRBV6-2/TRBV6-3
j_call: TRBJ1-6
d_call: TRBD1
cdr3_aa: CASSRQGSGSPLHF

v_call: TRBV5-8
j_call: TRBJ1-1
d_call: NA
cdr3_aa: CASSLVNTEAFF

v_call: TRBV18
j_call: TRBJ2-3
d_call: TRBD1
cdr3_aa: CASSPSTGVTDTQYF

v_call: TRBV15
j_call: TRBJ2-7
d_call: NA
cdr3_aa: CATSRGTEYNEQYF